This T cell receptor beta chain was identified in a study of OX40 agonist ivuxolimab in advanced cancers. Background on the study: Every 2 weeks, patients got intravenous ivuxolimab at one of six dose levels (0.01-10 mg/kg). Dose-escalation patients suffered from hepatocellular carcinoma, melanoma, renal cell or head and neck cancer. Those enrolled were roughly 80% male, with a mean age of around 57 years and ages from about 20 to 90.

TCRdb's table, derived via immunoSEQ multiplex PCR, lists solely in-frame clones and lacks some. The sample includes roughly 25,000 clones, about 88% of them seen just once. Germline V gene lookup returns CDR1 SNHLY and CDR2 FYNNEI. The V gene lost 3 bases and the J gene lost 6 bases, with 3 bases spanning the gap. This CDR3 region has 11 residues. Regarding the study as a whole: Clonal expansion by week 6 occurred in CD4+ and CD8+ blood T cells (at 0.1 to 3.0 mg/kg).

This clone occurred once. Its specificity is not known. The receptor comes from an adult with an advanced solid tumor such as melanoma, head and neck, liver or kidney cancer. The sequenced sample was CD4+ or CD8+ T cells sorted from blood, obtained in a trial of the OX40 agonist ivuxolimab. The chain joins TRBV2 to TRBJ1-5; no clear D. The CDR3 DNA follows: TGTGCCAGCAGTGATGGTCAGCCCCAGCATTTT. As protein: CASSDGQPQHF. The whole variable domain, filled in from reference TRBV2 and TRBJ1-5, reads EPEVTQTPSHQVTQMGQEVILRCVPISNHLYFYWYRQILGQKVEFLVSFYNNEISEKSEIFDDQFSVERPDGSNFTLKIRSTKLEDSAMYFCASSDGQPQHFGDGTRLSIL.